Detailed here is one TCR beta chain. CDR1 and CDR2 from the germline V gene are MNHEY and SMNVEV (reference sequence). Trimming stripped 6 bases from V and 7 bases from J, with 13 bases between. The CDR3 totals 13 residues. The data were taken from a study of blood T cells in healthy people across ages. The second PCR ran roughly 7 to 11 cycles with a sample-barcoded 5' primer and J-beta primers. TCRdb analysed the 5' RACE reads with MiXCR anew, one entry per CDR3 protein. Of about 970,000 distinct CDR3 sequences listed, roughly half are singletons. This receptor was identified in a woman aged 60-75 years in good health. The chain links TRBV27 to TRBJ2-1; possible D gene TRBD1, 5 bases. Sequencing input: blood. CDR3 sequence reads: CASSSGRVNEQFF. Here the CDR3 DNA reads TGTGCCAGCAGCTCCGGCAGGGTAAATGAGCAGTTCTTC.